The 19 T cell receptor beta chains in this list originate from one sample, sequenced in a study of blood T cell repertoires in COVID-19. Only in-frame clones appear in the TCRdb table, and some are missing; sequencing was by immunoSEQ multiplex PCR. The table records around 130,000 clones, 82% of them present only once. Material for sequencing was peripheral blood. The receptor set was obtained from a human donor in a cohort sampled during active COVID-19.

This chain connects TRBV4-1 to TRBJ2-2, with D possibly TRBD1 on 7 matching bases. The V gene lost 4 bases and the J gene lost 0 bases, with 27 bases spanning the gap. This CDR3 is built from 21 residues. Germline values: CDR1 MGHRA, CDR2 YSYEKL. The CDR3 sequence is CASSRDLRGRGYFANTGELFF. In DNA form, the CDR3 reads TGCGCCAGCAGCCGCGACCTGAGGGGGCGGGGATATTTCGCGAACACCGGGGAGCTGTTTTTT.

The chain carries TRBV12-5 and TRBJ1-1, with 7 bases identical to TRBD1. V gave up 6 bases and J gave up 8 bases; unmatched junction bases: 9. There are 13 residues in the CDR3. Per the germline V gene, CDR1 is LGHNT and CDR2 is FRNRAP. The chain's CDR3 is CASGKGAQTEAFF. DNA of the CDR3: TGTGCTAGTGGGAAGGGGGCCCAAACCGAAGCTTTCTTT.

This clone was found once. The chain carries TRBV19 and TRBJ2-2; 8 bases are a match to TRBD2. Germline assignment: CDR1 LNHDA and CDR2 SQIVND (reference sequence). This CDR3 spans 15 amino acids. V dropped 5 bases and J dropped 4; count of bases not matched to a gene: 6. In DNA, the CDR3 is TGTGCCAGTAGTGTTCGGGGGGGTGGCACCGGGGAGCTGTTTTTT. It specifies CASSVRGGGTGELFF.

The genes are TRBV14 and TRBJ1-1; 12 nucleotides agree with TRBD1. The CDR3 totals 16 residues. Germline CDR1 reads SGHDN; CDR2 reads FVKESK. Trimming removed 4 bases from V and 3 bases from J; junction bases left unmatched: 6. The chain's CDR3 is CASSRGTGGFYTEAFF. CDR3 DNA: TGTGCCAGCAGCCGTGGGACAGGGGGCTTTTACACTGAAGCTTTCTTT. Full variable domain (rest looked up from reference TRBV14 and TRBJ1-1): EAGVTQFPSHSVIEKGQTVTLRCDPISGHDNLYWYRRVMGKEIKFLLHFVKESKQDESGMPNNRFLAERTGGTYSTLKVQPAELEDSGVYFCASSRGTGGFYTEAFFGQGTRLTVV.

The V gene is TRBV3-1 (or the pseudogene TRBV3-2), the J gene TRBJ2-1; 11 bases map to TRBD2. Germline V gene sequence: CDR1 LGHDT, CDR2 YNNKEL (reference sequence). The trim removed 0 bases at V and 7 bases at J, leaving 5 bases unmatched. CDR3 size: 16 residues. For the CDR3, the DNA is TGTGCCAGCAGCCAAGATCTGTCTAGCGGGGGGAATGAGCAGTTCTTC. Amino acid sequence: CASSQDLSSGGNEQFF.

This clone was observed once. This chain connects TRBV7-2 to TRBJ2-2; 8 bases fit TRBD1. Germline values: CDR1 SGHTA, CDR2 FQGNSA. This CDR3 has 15 residues. J was trimmed by 6 bases and V by 4 bases; bases with no gene match: 7. Here the CDR3 reads CASSWMDRVPGELFF. Here the CDR3 DNA reads TGTGCCAGCAGCTGGATGGACAGGGTGCCCGGGGAGCTGTTTTTT.

This clone was counted only a few times. The chain uses TRBV5-1 and TRBJ2-3, with 10 bases fitting TRBD2. J gave up 2 bases and V 6 bases, and 6 bases lay outside the gene matches. The germline CDR1 and CDR2 sequences are SGHRS and YFSETQ. There are 15 residues in the CDR3. CDR3 nucleotide sequence: TGCGCCAGCACGTTAGCGGGGGGTGCCACAGATACGCAGTATTTT. It yields the protein CASTLAGGATDTQYF. The variable domain in full, with the rest retrieved from reference TRBV5-1 and TRBJ2-3, is KAGVTQTPRYLIKTRGQQVTLSCSPISGHRSVSWYQQTPGQGLQFLFEYFSETQRNKGNFPGRFSGRQFSNSRSEMNVSTLELGDSALYLCASTLAGGATDTQYFGPGTRLTVL.

The chain links TRBV18 to TRBJ2-1, with TRBD2 matching 10 bases. CDR3 size: 17 residues. The germline CDR1 and CDR2 sequences are KGHSH and LQKENI. The trim removed 2 bases at V and 4 bases at J, leaving 8 bases unmatched. In nucleotides, the CDR3 is TGTGCCAGCTCACCAGTGATAGCGGGGGGCCCTTACAATGAGCAGTTCTTC. This codes for CASSPVIAGGPYNEQFF.

V gene TRBV19 combines with J gene TRBJ2-7; 7 positions match TRBD2. The CDR3 runs to 19 residues. V shed 3 bases, J shed 3 bases, and the junction held 20 bases outside the gene matches. Germline V gene sequence: CDR1 LNHDA, CDR2 SQIVND (reference sequence). The CDR3, as DNA: TGTGCCAGTAGTATCCGCCGAGGAGAAGCGGGAAAGATAGGCTACGAGCAGTACTTC. It specifies CASSIRRGEAGKIGYEQYF.

The V and J genes are TRBV6-5 and TRBJ2-7, with 8 nucleotides matching TRBD2. V shed 5 bases, J shed 7 bases, and the junction held 10 bases outside the gene matches. From germline, CDR1 is MNHEY and CDR2 SVGAGI. This CDR3 region has 14 residues. The CDR3 is CASSPGGAWDEQYF. CDR3 in DNA: TGTGCCAGCAGTCCCGGGGGGGCCTGGGATGAGCAGTACTTC.

The chain employs TRBV7-2 and TRBJ2-1; 8 positions agree with TRBD2. Germline trimming cut 5 bases from V and 8 bases from J; bases unmatched to any gene: 11. This CDR3 region has 15 residues. CDR1 is SGHTA, CDR2 FQGNSA, per germline. CDR3: CASSLSASGGYEQFF. The CDR3 bases are TGTGCCAGCAGCCTCTCTGCGAGCGGGGGTTATGAGCAGTTCTTC.

The chain couples TRBV27 to TRBJ1-4; D gene uncertain. Germline V CDR1 and CDR2: MNHEY, SMNVEV (reference sequence). There are 14 residues in the CDR3. V lost 3 bases to trimming and J lost 4 bases, with 9 bases between them. The CDR3 sequence is CASSLRGNNEKLFF. The CDR3 coding sequence is TGTGCCAGCAGTTTGAGAGGGAATAATGAAAAACTGTTTTTT.

Here the CDR3 DNA reads TGTGCCAGCAGTCTACAGGGGAACTACCAAGAGACCCAGTACTTC. It codes for CASSLQGNYQETQYF. The chain couples TRBV27 to TRBJ2-5, with 7 nucleotides matching TRBD1. V lost 5 bases to trimming and J lost 0 bases; unmatched junction nucleotides: 6. The CDR3 is 15 amino acids. The germline gives CDR1 MNHEY, CDR2 SMNVEV (reference sequence).

The J gene is TRBJ2-1, the V gene TRBV27, with TRBD2 as a possible D gene (6 bases). The germline V gene has CDR1 MNHEY and CDR2 SMNVEV (reference sequence). The germline V and J ends were trimmed by 6 bases and 8 bases, with 29 bases remaining between them. The CDR3 runs 18 residues. In DNA, the CDR3 is TGTGCCAGCAGATTCGCGGGGAGCTGGGTAGGTCGTGAAGATGAGCAGTTCTTC. It yields the protein CASRFAGSWVGREDEQFF.

The CDR3 DNA sequence: TGTGCCAGCAGCTTATCCCCCCTCTCTGGAAACACCATATATTTT. This gives the protein CASSLSPLSGNTIYF. The chain couples TRBV11-3 to TRBJ1-3; no clear D gene. The CDR3 spans 15 residues. Trimming stripped 2 bases from V and 0 bases from J, with 8 bases between. Germline V gives CDR1 SGHNT, CDR2 YENEEA.

V is TRBV19 and J is TRBJ2-4; TRBD1 agrees at 9 bases. From germline, CDR1 is LNHDA and CDR2 SQIVND (reference sequence). This CDR3 contains 16 residues. J was trimmed by 7 bases and V by 3 bases; bases with no gene match: 10. CDR3 amino acids: CASSMGPGTGLNIQYF. CDR3 nucleotide sequence: TGTGCCAGTAGTATGGGTCCAGGGACAGGGTTGAACATTCAGTACTTC.

The genes are TRBV6-2 or TRBV6-3 and TRBJ1-5; D remains unclear. There are 17 residues in the CDR3. Germline CDR1 is MNHEY and CDR2 is SVGEGT. V was clipped by 0 bases and J by 2 bases, with 14 bases between them. Here the CDR3 DNA reads TGTGCCAGCAGTTACTCTCCCACTCCCCAGGGCAATCAGCCCCAGCATTTT. Translating it yields CASSYSPTPQGNQPQHF.

The rearrangement joins TRBV4-1 to TRBJ1-5; a possible D gene is TRBD1 (6 bases). The V end lost 1 base, the J end lost 12 bases, and 16 bases lay between the germline ends. CDR1 and CDR2 (germline): MGHRA, YSYEKL. CDR3 size: 14 residues. The CDR3 sequence: CASSQGGGDGNQHF. The CDR3 region has the DNA TGCGCCAGCAGCCAAGGGGGGGGCGACGGAAACCAGCATTTT.

For the CDR3, the DNA is TGTGCCAGCAGCATGACAGGGTACGAGCAGTACTTC. Translated, it gives CASSMTGYEQYF. This chain links TRBV13 with TRBJ2-7; 7 bases fit TRBD1. V shed 5 bases, J shed 4 bases, and the junction held 2 bases outside the gene matches. The CDR3 totals 12 residues. CDR1 and CDR2 (germline): PRHDT, FYEKMQ (reference sequence).